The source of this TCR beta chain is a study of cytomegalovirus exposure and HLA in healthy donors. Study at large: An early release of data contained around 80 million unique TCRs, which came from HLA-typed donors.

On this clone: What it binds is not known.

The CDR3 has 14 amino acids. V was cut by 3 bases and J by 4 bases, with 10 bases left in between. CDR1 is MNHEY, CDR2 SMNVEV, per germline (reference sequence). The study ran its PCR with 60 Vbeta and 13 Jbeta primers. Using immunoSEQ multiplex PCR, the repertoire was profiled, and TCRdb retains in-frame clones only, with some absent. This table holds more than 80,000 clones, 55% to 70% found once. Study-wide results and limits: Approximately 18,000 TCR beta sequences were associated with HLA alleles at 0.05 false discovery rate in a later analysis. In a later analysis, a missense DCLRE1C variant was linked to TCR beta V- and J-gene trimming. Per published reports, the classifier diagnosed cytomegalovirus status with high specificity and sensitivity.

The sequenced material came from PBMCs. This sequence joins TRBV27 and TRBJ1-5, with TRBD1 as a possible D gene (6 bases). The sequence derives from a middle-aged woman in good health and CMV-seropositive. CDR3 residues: CASSFSQGNQPQHF. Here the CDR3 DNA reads TGTGCCAGCAGTTTTTCCCAGGGGAATCAGCCCCAGCATTTT.